This paragraph covers one T cell receptor beta chain sequence. CDR1 and CDR2 from the germline V gene are SNHLY and FYNNEI. Trimming removed 2 bases from V and 7 bases from J, with 15 bases in between. This CDR3 spans 15 amino acids. Sorting defined conventional CD4 T cells as CD4+CD127+. This entry is derived from a study of B cell selection in AIRE deficiency. Repertoires were generated with immunoSEQ multiplex PCR, while TCRdb's copy carries only in-frame clones and drops some. Found here are under 30,000 clones, around 95% of them singletons; the top ten hold less than 0.25%. The rearrangement joins TRBV2 to TRBJ1-5, with D perhaps TRBD1 (5 bases). Sequenced input: CD4+CD127+ conventional T cells sorted from PBMCs. This sequence was found in a human donor in good health. The CDR3 loop is CASSERRGVGQPQHF. The CDR3 nucleotides read TGTGCCAGCAGTGAACGGCGAGGGGTGGGGCAGCCCCAGCATTTT.